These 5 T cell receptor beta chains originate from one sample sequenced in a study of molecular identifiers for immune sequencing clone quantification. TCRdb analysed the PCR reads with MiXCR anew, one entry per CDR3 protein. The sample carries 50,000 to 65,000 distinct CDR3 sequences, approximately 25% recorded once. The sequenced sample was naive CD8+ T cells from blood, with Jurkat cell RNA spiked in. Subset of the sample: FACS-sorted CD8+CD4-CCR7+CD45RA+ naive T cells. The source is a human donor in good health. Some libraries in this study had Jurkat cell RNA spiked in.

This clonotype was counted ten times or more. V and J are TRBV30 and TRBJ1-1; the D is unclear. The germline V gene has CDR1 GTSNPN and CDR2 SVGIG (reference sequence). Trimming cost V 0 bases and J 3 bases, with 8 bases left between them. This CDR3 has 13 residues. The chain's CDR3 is CAWSVLRDTEAFF. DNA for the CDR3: TGTGCCTGGAGTGTACTCAGAGACACTGAAGCTTTCTTT.

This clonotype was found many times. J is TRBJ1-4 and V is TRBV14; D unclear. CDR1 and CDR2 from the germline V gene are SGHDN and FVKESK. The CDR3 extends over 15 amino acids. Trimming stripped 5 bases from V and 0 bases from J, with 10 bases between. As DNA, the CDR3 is TGTGCCAGCAGCTTACCGGACGCAACTAATGAAAAACTGTTTTTT. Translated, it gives CASSLPDATNEKLFF.

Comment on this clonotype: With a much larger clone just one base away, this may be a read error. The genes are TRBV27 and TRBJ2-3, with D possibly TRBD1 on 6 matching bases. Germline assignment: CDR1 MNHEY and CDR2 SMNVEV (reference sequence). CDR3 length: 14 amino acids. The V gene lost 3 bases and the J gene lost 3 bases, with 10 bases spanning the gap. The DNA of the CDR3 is TGTGCCAGCAGTTTTGGGGGCCGTACAGATACGCAGTATTTT. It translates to CASSFGGRTDTQYF.

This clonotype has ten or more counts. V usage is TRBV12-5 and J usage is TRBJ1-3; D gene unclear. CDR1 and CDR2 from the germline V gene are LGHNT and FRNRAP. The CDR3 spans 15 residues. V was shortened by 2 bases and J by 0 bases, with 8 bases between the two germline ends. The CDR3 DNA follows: TGTGCTAGTGGTTTGCTGAGGAACTCTGGAAACACCATATATTTT. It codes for CASGLLRNSGNTIYF.

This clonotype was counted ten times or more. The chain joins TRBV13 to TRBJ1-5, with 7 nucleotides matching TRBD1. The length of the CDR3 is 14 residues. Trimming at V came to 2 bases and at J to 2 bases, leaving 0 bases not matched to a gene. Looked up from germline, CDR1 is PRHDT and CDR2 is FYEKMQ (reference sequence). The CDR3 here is CASSLQGGNQPQHF. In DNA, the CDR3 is TGTGCCAGCAGCTTACAGGGGGGCAATCAGCCCCAGCATTTT.